This T cell receptor beta chain was profiled in a study of Graves' ophthalmopathy and Graves' hyperthyroidism. RNA served as the template for amplifying TCR beta CDR3 regions. HTBI primers were used in a first-round RT-PCR, which preceded a second-round multiplex PCR. MiXCR, applied by TCRdb to the multiplex PCR reads, yields one record per CDR3 protein. The repertoire holds over a million distinct CDR3 sequences, about 36% seen once, with around 10% in the top ten. The authors diagnosed from clinical symptoms, serum thyroxine, TRAb, thyroid ultrasound and orbital computed tomography. Germline V gene sequence: CDR1 SGHDT, CDR2 YYEEEE. The length of the CDR3 is 19 residues. V was pared by 5 bases and J by 0 bases, with 8 bases of the junction left unmatched.

This TCR came from an adult man with Graves' hyperthyroidism. The chain uses TRBV5-6 and TRBJ2-6, with 13 bases fitting TRBD2. Sequenced input: peripheral blood or thyroid tissue (not recorded which). CDR3 region: CASSLRTSGRSSGANVLTF. The CDR3 DNA follows: TGTGCCAGCAGTCTCCGGACTAGCGGGAGAAGCTCTGGGGCCAACGTCCTGACTTTC.